This T cell receptor beta chain was obtained from a study of OX40 agonist ivuxolimab in advanced cancers. Study as a whole: Ivuxolimab, an antibody acting as an agonist of OX40 (CD134), was used to treat patients. Every 2 weeks, ivuxolimab was infused into the patients intravenously at between 0.01 and 10 mg/kg. Notes on the study in general: Researchers report that CD8+ T cells had, on average, more expanded clones than CD4+.

The germline V and J ends were trimmed by 4 bases and 0 bases, with 7 bases remaining between them. The CDR3 is 15 residues long. The V gene's germline CDR1 is MNHEY and CDR2 SMNVEV (reference sequence). In the case of this clone: The antigen is unknown.

The repertoire was sequenced with immunoSEQ multiplex PCR; TCRdb's copy has only in-frame clones and lacks some. The data show about 150,000 clones, 90% to 95% seen once. The V gene is TRBV27, the J gene TRBJ2-6, with D uncertain. The starting material was CD4+ or CD8+ T cells sorted from blood, obtained in a trial of the OX40 agonist ivuxolimab. The clonotype comes from an adult with an advanced solid tumor such as melanoma, head and neck, liver or kidney cancer. This CDR3 reads CASSSPYSGANVLTF. As DNA, the CDR3 is TGTGCCAGCAGTTCCCCATACTCTGGGGCCAACGTCCTGACTTTC.